This T cell receptor beta chain stems from a study of cytomegalovirus exposure and HLA in healthy donors. The CDR3 is made up of 13 amino acids. CDR1 and CDR2 (germline): SGHNT, YYREEE (reference sequence). Trimming took 0 bases from V and 7 from J, leaving 7 bases between them. The PCR employed 60 Vbeta primers together with 13 Jbeta primers. Assay used: immunoSEQ multiplex PCR; TCRdb lists only in-frame clones, some missing. The sample contains approximately 150,000 clones, 87% of which appear only once. The sample was PBMCs. The V and J genes are TRBV5-4 and TRBJ1-4; no clear D gene. The sequence was obtained from a woman aged 30 to 39 in good health and CMV-seronegative. The CDR3 region is CASSLGAAEKLFF. CDR3 DNA: TGTGCCAGCAGCTTGGGAGCGGCTGAAAAACTGTTTTTT.